Listed below are T cell receptor beta chains from one sample, sequenced in a study of blood T cell repertoires in COVID-19. Repertoires were generated with immunoSEQ multiplex PCR, while TCRdb's copy carries only in-frame clones and drops some. The sample lists tens of thousands of clones, around 90% occurring once. Sequencing was performed on peripheral blood. Every receptor here comes from an elderly woman with active or convalescent COVID-19. CDR3s include the opening cysteine and the closing phenylalanine or tryptophan. Each record gives: CDR3 DNA, CDR3 protein, V gene, D gene, CDR3 length, clone size, J gene. D genes are given only for firm matches. Not all rows give a size; the values are once, few, many and, for expanded clones, a class.

TGTGCCAGCAGCCAAAGGGCCCAGGGGGCTGAAGCTTTCTTT	CASSQRAQGAEAFF	TRBV3-1/TRBV3-2	TRBD1	14	NA	TRBJ1-1
TGTGCCAGCAGTTTAGACGGGACAGTGAACTATGGCTACACCTTC	CASSLDGTVNYGYTF	TRBV27	TRBD1	15	NA	TRBJ1-2
TGTGCCACCACCCTGGGGGGTGAGCAGTTCTTC	CATTLGGEQFF	TRBV28	NA	11	NA	TRBJ2-1
TGTGCCTGGAGTGTACCTGACTATCAGCCCCAGCATTTT	CAWSVPDYQPQHF	TRBV30	NA	13	NA	TRBJ1-5
TGTGCCAGCAGCTTCCCGGGACAGGGATTTGTAGGCGGAAACACCATATATTTT	CASSFPGQGFVGGNTIYF	TRBV11-2	TRBD1	18	NA	TRBJ1-3
TGCAGTGCTAGAGATTTTCGGGCTTTCTTT	CSARDFRAFF	TRBV20-1	NA	10	NA	TRBJ1-1
TGTGCCAGCAGTTTGGGCAGGGTAGCCACCGAAAGCACTGAAGCTTTCTTT	CASSLGRVATESTEAFF	TRBV27	NA	17	NA	TRBJ1-1
TGTGCCTGGAGTGTCGGACTAGCGGCGGATACGCAGTATTTT	CAWSVGLAADTQYF	TRBV30	TRBD2	14	NA	TRBJ2-3
TGCGCCAGCAGCTTAGACAGGAGGTATGGCTACACCTTC	CASSLDRRYGYTF	TRBV5-1	NA	13	once	TRBJ1-2
TGTGCCACCAGTGACTACACAGGGTTCAAGGGCTACACCTTC	CATSDYTGFKGYTF	TRBV24-1	NA	14	once	TRBJ1-2
TGTGCCAGCAGTAGAATCAGGGGGAGCACAGATACGCAGTATTTT	CASSRIRGSTDTQYF	TRBV2	TRBD1	15	few	TRBJ2-3
TGTGCCAGCTCACCGGGGACTAGTAGAGATACGCAGTATTTT	CASSPGTSRDTQYF	TRBV18	TRBD2	14	NA	TRBJ2-3
TGCGCCAGCAGTCAGAACACCGGGGAGCTGTTTTTT	CASSQNTGELFF	TRBV10-1	NA	12	NA	TRBJ2-2
TGTGCCAGCAGCGTAGCACCCCGAGGAGGCTCGGCTTCTAACCCCACAGATACGCAGTATTTT	CASSVAPRGGSASNPTDTQYF	TRBV9	NA	21	NA	TRBJ2-3
TGTGCCAGCAGTGCGTCTCTACTGGCTTTCTTT	CASSASLLAFF	TRBV25-1	NA	11	NA	TRBJ1-1
TGTGCCAGCTCACCGTTTTTAAATGAGCAGTTCTTC	CASSPFLNEQFF	TRBV18	NA	12	NA	TRBJ2-1
TGTGCCAGCACAAGCGGGATTCCGAACACCGGGGAGCTGTTTTTT	CASTSGIPNTGELFF	TRBV2	TRBD2	15	NA	TRBJ2-2